This T cell receptor beta chain appears in the sequencing data of a study of cytomegalovirus exposure and HLA in healthy donors. The study ran its PCR with 60 Vbeta and 13 Jbeta primers. Produced via immunoSEQ multiplex PCR; TCRdb's table is partial and in-frame only. The data hold 150,000 to 200,000 clones, with 73% observed a single time. V was clipped by 3 bases and J by 4 bases; unmatched bases: 5. The germline V gene encodes CDR1 SGHDT and CDR2 YYEEEE. The CDR3 loop spans 15 amino acids. The chain is built from TRBV5-6 and TRBJ2-5, with 11 bases lining up with TRBD2. The sequence came from a woman younger than 35 in good health and CMV-seropositive. The sequenced sample consisted of PBMCs. For the CDR3, the DNA is TGTGCCAGCAGCTCCACCGGGACTAGCGGAGAGACCCAGTACTTC. This gives the protein CASSSTGTSGETQYF.